This TCR beta chain was sequenced for a study of breast tumors, draining lymph nodes, adjacent tissues. Findings of the study overall: Most tumor T cells seemingly derive from lymph node, then expand in tumor. The lymph node origin of tumor T cells was framed as consistent with a hypothesis, not demonstrated.

Each CDR3 protein gets one entry after TCRdb re-called the multiplex PCR reads with MiXCR. This sample has under 25,000 distinct CDR3 sequences; around two fifths occur once, and the top ten carry around 21%. In germline, CDR1 is SGHNT, CDR2 YYREEE (reference sequence). V dropped 6 bases and J dropped 7 bases, with 14 bases sitting between them. CDR3 length equals 13 residues. Comment on this clonotype: What it recognizes is unknown.

This receptor was identified in a female donor with breast cancer. Some clones in this sample may be carry-over from other donors' samples. Input material: breast tumor tissue. V is TRBV5-4 and J is TRBJ2-1; perhaps D is TRBD1 or TRBD2 (5 bases each). In DNA form, the CDR3 reads TGTGCCAGCAACCGGGACCTAAGAAATGAGCAGTTCTTC. This translates into CASNRDLRNEQFF.